Described below is a single T cell receptor (beta chain) sequence and its context. Its antigen is not known. The CDR3 spans 14 residues. Germline V CDR1 and CDR2: SGHRS, YFSETQ. Trimming removed 6 bases from V and 4 bases from J, with 16 bases in between. The data derive from a study of T cell responses to AZD1222 COVID-19 vaccine. General observations from the study: The donors showed a predominance of white British ancestry and of females, with possible underestimation of clonal diversity.

The protocol was immunoSEQ multiplex PCR, while the TCRdb copy is restricted to in-frame clones and leaves out a portion. The sample gives 110,000 to 150,000 clones, 75% to 90% of which show up once; about 8% is in the top ten. This clonotype was obtained from an adult in good health. The sequenced sample was peripheral blood, obtained on day 0 of AZD1222 vaccination. The rearrangement links TRBV5-1 to TRBJ2-5, with D possibly being TRBD1 (5 bases). The CDR3 region is CASTSGFIVETQYF. CDR3 coding DNA: TGCGCCAGCACCTCAGGGTTTATAGTAGAGACCCAGTACTTC.